These T cell receptor beta chains were read from a single sample in a study of shared clonotypes between healthy human individuals. The method was immunoSEQ multiplex PCR; TCRdb's version includes in-frame clones alone and lacks a portion of them. The repertoire holds hundreds of thousands of clones, with around 72% as singletons. Material: memory CD4+ T cells sorted from blood. The source of these receptors is a woman aged 30 to 39 in good health. CDR3s include the opening cysteine and the closing phenylalanine or tryptophan. Fields, in order: J gene, V gene, CDR3 protein.

TRBJ2-1	TRBV6-1	CASNWDRPTNEQFF
TRBJ2-3	TRBV10-3	CAISAADRDLRDTQYF
TRBJ2-3	TRBV19	CASSIETGQGSDTQYF
TRBJ2-3	TRBV5-1	CASSLVGASTDTRYF
TRBJ2-7	TRBV5-4	CASSLGRGLTYEQYF
TRBJ2-5	TRBV20-1	CSASGGETQYF
TRBJ1-1	TRBV19	CASSEQGNTEAFF
TRBJ1-1	TRBV28	CASSLGHLNTEAFF
TRBJ1-2	TRBV7-8	CASSASPGTFTF
TRBJ2-7	TRBV18	CASSPDTYEQYF
TRBJ2-5	TRBV5-4	CASSPRTGQETQYF
TRBJ2-1	TRBV15	CATSRDVLAGVLNEQFF
TRBJ2-3	TRBV5-1	CASSLGAYYSTDTQYF
TRBJ1-2	TRBV2	CASSEFGERGYTF
TRBJ2-5	TRBV30	CAWSVGLAGQETQYF
TRBJ1-1	TRBV11-2	CASSGQSNTEAFF
TRBJ1-1	TRBV11-2	CASSLKANTEAFF
TRBJ2-3	TRBV5-8	CASSLDGVGTDTQYF
TRBJ2-3	TRBV5-4	CASSLSTDTQYF
TRBJ1-5	TRBV30	CAWSAIRTGFSNQPQHF
TRBJ1-3	TRBV25-1	CASSEATVVSSGNTIYF
TRBJ2-1	TRBV6-6	CASSYGGGRAHSEQFF
TRBJ2-3	TRBV6-1	CASSEAVGTKRSTDTQYF
TRBJ1-1	TRBV2	CASTFGGGTEAFF
TRBJ2-5	TRBV5-1	CASSNQETQYF
TRBJ1-3	TRBV9	CASSPGQTGNTIYF
TRBJ2-4	TRBV6-1	CASSEAGPLAKNIQYF
TRBJ2-2	TRBV9	CASSVDPNYTGELFF
TRBJ2-1	TRBV7-6	CASRLEAGFYNEQFF
TRBJ2-5	TRBV28	CASSFYRGQETQYF
TRBJ2-3	TRBV27	CATRQGTDTQYF
TRBJ2-1	TRBV7-9	CASRPPNSDEQFF
TRBJ2-7	TRBV6-6	CASSPSGSYEQYF
TRBJ2-5	TRBV5-6	CASSLVGQETQYF
TRBJ2-7	TRBV28	CASSAGQTYEQYF
TRBJ1-2	TRBV28	CASSFPDVPYGYTF
TRBJ2-3	TRBV7-9	CASSWGGSSDTQYF
TRBJ2-5	TRBV6-5	CASSYELQSETQYF
TRBJ1-4	TRBV19	CASSIDLLERLFF
TRBJ2-7	TRBV2	CASSRDRTYEQYF
TRBJ2-7	TRBV28	CASSSLRGRGLAVYEQYF
TRBJ1-2	TRBV28	CASSLKLGGSGYTF
TRBJ2-7	TRBV4-1	CASSQGSGPSSYEQYF
TRBJ2-5	TRBV2	CASSALTSGRRAQYF
TRBJ1-4	TRBV6-1	CASSEMTGGNEKLFF
TRBJ2-2	TRBV6-5	CASSRQNTGELFF
TRBJ1-5	TRBV4-1	CASSQDRTGGTFENQPQHF
TRBJ1-5	TRBV29-1	CSVIPAGNQPQHF
NA	TRBV19	CASRQTGSEQYF
TRBJ1-1	TRBV5-1	CASSLVGDMNTEAFF
TRBJ1-1	TRBV7-9	CASSFEDNTEAFF
TRBJ2-5	TRBV25-1	CASSDGAETQYF
TRBJ2-7	TRBV6-6	CASSYPGTPYEQYF
TRBJ1-2	TRBV27	CASSRKDTLANYGYTF
TRBJ2-7	TRBV5-1	CASSLDGTVYEQYF
TRBJ2-4	TRBV23-1	CASSIRVPKNIQYF
TRBJ2-7	TRBV19	CASSIGGDGGEQYF
TRBJ2-1	TRBV4-1	CASSQDASGSLNEQFF
TRBJ2-2	TRBV29-1	CSGKLNTGELFF
TRBJ2-6	TRBV14	CASSPQGYSGANVLTF